Presented here are 25 T cell receptor beta chains from one specimen sequenced in a study of human T cells and chemical hapten exposure. TCRdb reprocessed the RACE reads with MiXCR, giving one entry per CDR3 protein. The sample has 55,000 to 75,000 distinct CDR3 sequences, around an eighth seen once. Stated time point: patch test 3, about 24 weeks after DPC sensitization. The treatment denotes: therapeutic diphenylcyclopropenone sensitization with weekly scalp DPC. Here the sequenced sample was whole blood, taken in connection with sensitization to the hapten diphenylcyclopropenone (DPC). The receptors stem from a man aged 25 to 40 with alopecia areata. Some clones in this sample may be carry-over from other donors' samples.

This clonotype turned up a few times. The rearrangement uses TRBV20-1 and TRBJ1-1, with a tentative D call TRBD1 (5 bases). The CDR3 runs 11 residues. Germline V CDR1 and CDR2: DFQATT, SNEGSKA (reference sequence). Trimming stripped 7 bases from V and 1 base from J, with 7 bases between. The CDR3: CSVGQNTEAFF. CDR3 DNA: TGCAGTGTGGGGCAGAACACTGAAGCTTTCTTT.

In its sample, this clonotype was seen a few times. V gene TRBV9 combines with J gene TRBJ1-2, with D uncertain. The CDR3 runs 10 residues. Germline V gene data show CDR1 as SGDLS and CDR2 as YYNGEE. Deletions cut 7 bases from V and 10 bases from J, with 11 bases between. CDR3 amino acids: CASGSWNYTF. DNA of the CDR3: TGTGCCAGCGGATCCTGGAACTACACCTTC.

The V gene is TRBV5-1, the J gene TRBJ2-1, with D perhaps matching TRBD2 (6 bases). V was pared by 0 bases and J by 0 bases, with 10 bases between. The CDR3 contains 16 residues. Germline-derived CDR1 and CDR2 are SGHRS and YFSETQ. The CDR3 DNA reads as TGCGCCAGCAGCTTGGTAGCGGATAGCTCCTACAATGAGCAGTTCTTC. Its translation: CASSLVADSSYNEQFF.

This clonotype was seen a handful of times. The chain combines TRBV10-3 with TRBJ1-1; tentatively, D is TRBD1 (5 bases). V was cut by 0 bases and J by 11 bases, with 10 bases left in between. Germline CDR1 and CDR2: ENHRY and SYGVKD. The CDR3 extends over 12 amino acids. The CDR3 bases are TGTGCCATCAGTGAGTCAGGGGAAATGGCTTTCTTT. It translates to CAISESGEMAFF.

This clonotype was seen ten or more times. The chain is built from TRBV28 and TRBJ2-7, with unresolved D. The germline V and J ends were trimmed by 5 bases and 4 bases, with 15 bases remaining between them. The CDR3 is made up of 14 amino acids. Germline CDR1 is MDHEN and CDR2 is SYDVKM. In DNA, the CDR3 is TGTGCCAGCAGTCTGGGTGAGAACCTATACGAGCAGTACTTC. Its protein product is CASSLGENLYEQYF.

This clonotype was detected many times. The chain employs TRBV20-1 and TRBJ2-2; maybe TRBD1 (5 bases). Germline-derived CDR1 and CDR2 are DFQATT and SNEGSKA (reference sequence). The V and J ends lost 8 bases and 2 bases respectively, with 15 bases between them. This CDR3 is 14 amino acids long. The CDR3 DNA reads TGCAGTCCCCGACAGACCATTAACACCGGGGAGCTGTTTTTT. Translated: CSPRQTINTGELFF.

This clonotype was recorded a few times. This chain uses TRBV6-5 with TRBJ2-7, with 9 bases matching TRBD1. The CDR3 covers 17 residues. J lost 2 bases, V lost 0 bases, and 8 bases had no gene match. Germline values: CDR1 MNHEY, CDR2 SVGAGI. The chain's CDR3 is CASSYSPPGTGPYEQYF. CDR3 in DNA: TGTGCCAGCAGTTACTCACCTCCCGGGACAGGGCCCTACGAGCAGTACTTC.

This clonotype was observed a few times. The rearrangement uses TRBV28 and TRBJ2-1, with D perhaps being TRBD1 or TRBD2 (6 bases each). The germline gives CDR1 MDHEN, CDR2 SYDVKM. Trimming took off 2 bases at V and 8 bases at J, with 19 bases between the two ends. This CDR3 has 16 amino acids. The CDR3, as DNA: TGTGCCAGCAGTTTAGGGCCGGGGGCCAGGAGCGATGAGCAGTTCTTC. Its translation is CASSLGPGARSDEQFF.

This clonotype was detected ten times or more. This rearrangement joins TRBV29-1 to TRBJ1-5, with TRBD1 identical over 10 bases. Germline V lookup: CDR1 SQVTM, CDR2 ANQGSEA. This CDR3 contains 14 residues. The trim removed 6 bases at V and 4 bases at J, leaving 6 bases unmatched. CDR3: CSVADRGRNQPQHF. CDR3 nucleotides: TGCAGCGTCGCCGACAGGGGGCGAAATCAGCCCCAGCATTTT.

The chain couples TRBV7-9 to TRBJ1-4; D is possibly TRBD1 (6 bases). The V gene lost 1 base and the J gene lost 8 bases, with 14 bases spanning the gap. CDR3 length: 15 amino acids. Germline CDR1 reads SEHNR; CDR2 reads FQNEAQ (reference sequence). In DNA form, the CDR3 reads TGTGCCAGCAGCTTAGAGGGGGACTCTGGCGAAAAACTGTTTTTT. This encodes CASSLEGDSGEKLFF.

Many counts were recorded for this clonotype. This chain connects TRBV7-6 to TRBJ2-1; TRBD1 agrees at 7 bases. The length of the CDR3 is 15 residues. Per germline, CDR1 SGHVS and CDR2 FNYEAQ. V lost 6 bases and J lost 5; bases outside the gene matches: 10. In DNA, the CDR3 is TGTGCCAGCAGTATGGGACAGAGAGTAAACAATGAGCAGTTCTTC. Protein product: CASSMGQRVNNEQFF.

This clonotype has more than one count but fewer than ten. The rearrangement joins TRBV7-9 to TRBJ2-3; 9 bases are shared with TRBD1. This CDR3 comprises 17 residues. V dropped 5 bases and J dropped 5; count of bases not matched to a gene: 14. Germline-derived CDR1 and CDR2 are SEHNR and FQNEAQ (reference sequence). The CDR3 loop is CASSPPSQRGQGDTQYF. The CDR3 nucleotides are TGTGCCAGCAGCCCCCCCAGCCAGCGGGGACAGGGAGATACGCAGTATTTT.

The chain couples TRBV6-1 to TRBJ1-1; 9 bases are a match to TRBD1. The CDR3 loop spans 13 amino acids. Germline V gene data show CDR1 as MNHNS and CDR2 as SASEGT. Trimming removed 11 bases from V and 3 bases from J; junction bases left unmatched: 7. Here the CDR3 DNA reads TGTGCCGTCCGGGACAGGGAGGACACTGAAGCTTTCTTT. Its translation is CAVRDREDTEAFF.

This chain connects TRBV20-1 to TRBJ2-3; TRBD2 matches at 8 bases. The CDR3 length is 17 residues. Germline V CDR1 and CDR2: DFQATT, SNEGSKA (reference sequence). The ends lost 0 bases at V and 0 bases at J; junction bases unmatched: 8. CDR3 protein: CSARERGASGSTDTQYF. The CDR3 region has the DNA TGCAGTGCTAGAGAGCGGGGGGCTTCGGGGAGCACAGATACGCAGTATTTT.

This chain links TRBV10-3 with TRBJ1-3; a possible D gene is TRBD1 (5 bases). The CDR3 covers 14 residues. Deletions cut 5 bases from V and 2 bases from J, with 10 bases between. CDR1 is ENHRY and CDR2 is SYGVKD in the germline V gene. In DNA, the CDR3 is TGTGCCATCAGTACGCAGGGAGCTGGAAACACCATATATTTT. Translated: CAISTQGAGNTIYF.

This clonotype was counted many times. The V call is TRBV4-3, the J call TRBJ2-1; weak D call: TRBD1 (5 bases). CDR3 length: 15 residues. Trimming cost V 1 base and J 2 bases, with 9 bases left between them. Germline-derived CDR1 and CDR2 are LGHNA and YSLEER. CDR3 loop: CASSQGGFTYNEQFF. DNA of the CDR3: TGCGCCAGCAGCCAAGGGGGCTTCACCTACAATGAGCAGTTCTTC.

This clonotype occurred many times. V and J are TRBV7-6 and TRBJ2-1; the D call may be TRBD1 or TRBD2 (5 bases each). Per the germline V gene, CDR1 is SGHVS and CDR2 is FNYEAQ. The V end was cut by 1 base, the J end by 9 bases, with 19 bases between. There are 16 residues in the CDR3. The CDR3, as DNA: TGTGCCAGCAGCTTAGTGTCTAACCCCGGGGCGAGTGAGCAGTTCTTC. It encodes CASSLVSNPGASEQFF.

The chain carries TRBV20-1 and TRBJ2-4; no definite D call. This CDR3 has 11 residues. V shed 6 bases and J shed 8 bases, with 11 bases lying between them. Germline values: CDR1 DFQATT, CDR2 SNEGSKA (reference sequence). The CDR3 DNA follows: TGCAGTGCCCAAGTCGGGTACATTCAGTACTTC. Encoded protein: CSAQVGYIQYF.

This clonotype was recorded a few times. Here the CDR3 DNA reads TGTGCCAGCAGCTTAGAGGCAAACTCCTACGAGCAGTACTTC. This codes for CASSLEANSYEQYF. The rearrangement joins TRBV7-6 to TRBJ2-7, with D unclear. The CDR3 has 14 amino acids. Looked up from germline, CDR1 is SGHVS and CDR2 is FNYEAQ. V was trimmed by 1 base and J by 0 bases, leaving 7 bases between them.

This clonotype was detected many times. The chain uses TRBV20-1 and TRBJ2-7; D gene uncertain. Between the trimmed V and J ends, which lost 0 bases and 0 bases, there was a span of 12 bases. Germline CDR1 reads DFQATT; CDR2 reads SNEGSKA (reference sequence). CDR3 length equals 15 residues. The CDR3 region is CSARDQGLSSYEQYF. CDR3 nucleotide sequence: TGCAGTGCTAGAGATCAAGGCCTGAGCTCCTACGAGCAGTACTTC.

The chain joins TRBV6-1 to TRBJ1-1, with TRBD1 identical over 7 bases. Germline values: CDR1 MNHNS, CDR2 SASEGT. The CDR3 loop spans 14 amino acids. The V segment lost 6 bases and the J segment 1 base; nucleotides outside the gene matches: 5. The CDR3 nucleotides read TGTGCCAGCAGAGACAGGGCTGCGAACACTGAAGCTTTCTTT. It encodes CASRDRAANTEAFF.

This clonotype was found a few times. The rearrangement uses TRBV2 and TRBJ2-5; D may match TRBD1 or TRBD2 (6 bases each). V lost 2 bases and J lost 2, with 18 bases in between. CDR1 and CDR2 from the germline V gene are SNHLY and FYNNEI. The CDR3 totals 17 residues. Written as DNA, the CDR3 is TGTGCCAGCAGTGAATCGGTCCCGGGGGCTGGGCAAGAGACCCAGTACTTC. This sequence encodes CASSESVPGAGQETQYF.

The CDR3 region has the DNA TGTGCCAGCAGACAGGGGTCCACTGAAGCTTTCTTT. The encoded protein is CASRQGSTEAFF. The chain couples TRBV12-3 or TRBV12-4 to TRBJ1-1; 7 bases are shared with TRBD1. The CDR3 spans 12 residues. Losses at the gene ends were 6 bases for V and 4 bases for J; bases not matched to a gene: 2.

Only a few counts were recorded for this clonotype. J is TRBJ1-6 and V is TRBV18; 9 bases match TRBD1. The CDR3 extends over 16 amino acids. Germline V gene data show CDR1 as KGHSH and CDR2 as LQKENI. Germline trimming cut 3 bases from V and 9 bases from J; bases unmatched to any gene: 9. This CDR3 is CASSPAGQGGGSPLHF. As DNA, the CDR3 is TGTGCCAGCTCACCTGCGGGACAGGGAGGCGGTTCACCCCTCCACTTT. The full variable domain, rest sourced from reference TRBV18 and TRBJ1-6, is NAGVMQNPRHLVRRRGQEARLRCSPMKGHSHVYWYRQLPEEGLKFMVYLQKENIIDESGMPKERFSAEFPKEGPSILRIQQVVRGDSAAYFCASSPAGQGGGSPLHFGNGTRLTVT.

Only a few counts were recorded for this clonotype. This rearrangement joins TRBV24-1 to TRBJ2-1, with a possible D match to TRBD2 (5 bases). This CDR3 has 14 amino acids. The V end was cut by 1 base, the J end by 5 bases, with 8 bases between. Looked up from germline, CDR1 is KGHDR and CDR2 is SFDVKD. This CDR3 reads CATSDFSGDNEQFF. CDR3 bases: TGTGCCACCAGTGATTTCTCCGGGGACAATGAGCAGTTCTTC.